The rows below give T cell receptor beta chains drawn from one sample of a study of blood T cells in healthy people across ages. MiXCR, run by TCRdb on the 5' RACE reads, gives a single entry per CDR3 protein. Of hundreds of thousands of distinct CDR3 sequences listed, approximately 30% were seen once; the top ten hold 15%. Source material: blood. These TCRs come from a woman older than 75 in good health. Each CDR3 is given with its conserved first and last residue. D genes are given only for firm matches. Rows may omit the clone size; those that give it use once, few, many or a size class.

D	V	size	J	CDR3	DNA
-	TRBV12-3/TRBV12-4	many	TRBJ1-2	CASRLSGYDYGYTF	TGTGCCAGCAGACTTAGTGGATATGACTATGGCTACACCTTC
TRBD1	TRBV12-3/TRBV12-4	many	TRBJ2-5	CASSPWTGPNSQETQYF	TGTGCCAGCAGTCCGTGGACAGGGCCCAATAGCCAAGAGACCCAGTACTTC
-	TRBV5-1	-	TRBJ2-1	CASSGRGYNEQFF	TGCGCCAGCAGTGGCCGGGGTTACAATGAGCAGTTCTTC
TRBD2	TRBV20-1	-	TRBJ2-7	CSASMLASGRVSSYEQYF	TGCAGTGCTAGTATGTTGGCTAGCGGGAGGGTTAGCTCCTACGAGCAGTACTTC
-	TRBV2	many	TRBJ2-1	CASSEARGSEQFF	TGTGCCAGCAGTGAAGCCCGGGGGAGTGAGCAGTTCTTC
-	TRBV4-2	-	TRBJ1-5	CASSQDTVVGYNQPQHF	TGTGCCAGCAGCCAAGATACAGTGGTCGGGTACAATCAGCCCCAGCATTTT
TRBD1	TRBV7-9	-	TRBJ2-2	CASSLRWDRAFTGELFF	TGTGCCAGCAGCTTAAGGTGGGACAGGGCTTTCACCGGGGAGCTGTTTTTT
-	TRBV24-1	-	TRBJ1-6	CATSATGVRSPLHF	TGTGCCACCTCGGCGACCGGGGTTAGGTCACCCCTCCACTTT
-	TRBV7-6	many	TRBJ1-1	CASSFDRLGNTEAFF	TGTGCCAGCAGCTTCGACAGGTTGGGGAACACTGAAGCTTTCTTT
-	TRBV6-1	-	TRBJ2-4	CASSVGQRWGLAKNIQYF	TGTGCCAGCAGTGTAGGGCAGAGGTGGGGTTTGGCCAAAAACATTCAGTACTTC
TRBD2	TRBV19	-	TRBJ2-3	CASSLRTRAYTQYF	TGTGCCAGTAGCCTCCGGACTAGGGCTTATACGCAGTATTTT
-	TRBV5-1	many	TRBJ2-4	CASSFQGRTWEQYF	TGCGCCAGCAGCTTCCAAGGAAGGACGTGGGAGCAGTACTTC
-	TRBV12-3/TRBV12-4	many	TRBJ2-7	CASSWRRGGYEQYF	TGTGCCAGCAGCTGGAGGAGGGGAGGCTACGAGCAGTACTTC
TRBD1	TRBV6-2/TRBV6-3	few	TRBJ1-1	CASTSTGGRTEAFF	TGTGCCAGCACTTCGACAGGGGGCAGGACTGAAGCTTTCTTT
-	TRBV5-1	-	TRBJ2-3	CASSLRQDRTDTQYF	TGCGCCAGCAGCTTGAGGCAGGACCGGACAGATACGCAGTATTTT
TRBD1	TRBV2	-	TRBJ1-5	CASSAGQGYQPRHF	TGTGCCAGCAGTGCGGGACAGGGATACCAGCCCCGGCATTTT
TRBD2	TRBV5-1	many	TRBJ2-5	CASSSGLALSQETQYF	TGCGCCAGCAGCTCGGGACTAGCCCTATCCCAAGAGACCCAGTACTTC
-	TRBV7-7	many	TRBJ2-7	CASSSVAGREQYF	TGTGCTAGTAGCTCCGTTGCGGGCCGCGAGCAGTACTTC
-	TRBV6-1	-	TRBJ1-1	CASRGPFGNTEAFF	TGTGCCAGCAGGGGACCCTTCGGGAACACTGAAGCTTTCTTT
TRBD1	TRBV20-1	many	TRBJ2-3	CSKAGQGNTDTQYF	TGCAGTAAAGCGGGACAGGGGAACACAGATACGCAGTATTTT
-	TRBV5-1	many	TRBJ2-5	CASSLEGWFQETQYF	TGCGCCAGCAGCTTGGAAGGGTGGTTCCAAGAGACCCAGTACTTC
-	TRBV7-8	many	TRBJ2-7	CASSRGASSYEQYF	TGTGCCAGCAGCCGGGGGGCTAGCTCCTACGAGCAGTACTTC
TRBD2	TRBV7-2	-	TRBJ2-4	CASSRGLAENIQHF	TGTGCCAGCAGCCGCGGACTAGCGGAAAACATTCAGCACTTC
-	TRBV4-3	medium-sized	TRBJ2-1	CASSQAEYNEQFF	TGCGCCAGCAGCCAAGCCGAATACAATGAGCAGTTCTTC
TRBD1	TRBV7-9	many	TRBJ1-6	CASSFQGARNSPLHF	TGTGCCAGCAGCTTTCAGGGGGCGAGGAATTCACCCCTCCACTTT
-	TRBV4-1	-	TRBJ2-1	CASSLEGGDYNEQFF	TGCGCCAGCAGCTTGGAGGGCGGGGACTACAATGAGCAGTTCTTC
TRBD1	TRBV6-1	few	TRBJ2-4	CASSEAFSGGRSKNIQYF	TGTGCCAGCAGTGAAGCTTTCTCAGGGGGAAGGTCCAAAAACATTCAGTACTTC
-	TRBV5-1	once	TRBJ2-5	CASSPSEGYGEQYF	TGCGCCAGCAGCCCTTCGGAGGGGTACGGTGAGCAGTACTTC
TRBD1	TRBV6-5	few	TRBJ1-1	CAGRLGPGQGNTEAFF	TGTGCCGGCAGACTCGGTCCGGGACAGGGGAACACTGAAGCTTTCTTT
-	TRBV5-1	many	TRBJ2-7	CASSLAGAESEQYF	TGCGCCAGCAGCTTGGCAGGGGCTGAATCCGAGCAGTACTTC
-	TRBV6-1	few	TRBJ2-3	CASSPELTDTQYF	TGTGCCAGCAGCCCGGAACTGACAGATACGCAGTATTTT
-	TRBV7-9	-	TRBJ1-5	CASSPLSRNQPQHF	TGTGCCAGCAGCCCCCTCTCCCGTAATCAGCCCCAGCATTTT
-	TRBV6-2/TRBV6-3	few	TRBJ2-7	CASSPPPGNEQYF	TGTGCCAGCAGTCCCCCCCCAGGGAATGAGCAGTACTTC
-	TRBV12-3/TRBV12-4	many	TRBJ1-2	CASSLRQGGYTF	TGTGCCAGCAGTTTACGGCAGGGGGGCTACACCTTC
-	TRBV29-1	many	TRBJ1-2	CSVELWPADGYTF	TGCAGCGTTGAATTATGGCCGGCGGATGGCTACACCTTC
TRBD1	TRBV6-5	many	TRBJ1-1	CASNNRGDPNTEAFF	TGTGCCAGCAATAACAGGGGCGACCCGAACACTGAAGCTTTCTTT
TRBD1	TRBV27	many	TRBJ2-5	CASSLYRGRGETQYF	TGTGCCAGCAGTTTATACAGGGGGCGCGGTGAGACCCAGTACTTC
-	TRBV2	many	TRBJ2-5	CASRAWVAETQYF	TGTGCCAGCAGGGCATGGGTTGCAGAGACCCAGTACTTC
-	TRBV5-1	many	TRBJ2-5	CASSLRTERETQYF	TGCGCCAGCAGCCTCAGGACAGAGCGAGAGACCCAGTACTTC
-	TRBV9	-	TRBJ1-2	CASSVGQGSYGYTF	TGTGCCAGCAGCGTGGGCCAGGGTTCCTATGGCTACACCTTC
TRBD2	TRBV7-6	many	TRBJ2-1	CASSDTSGGYNEQFF	TGTGCCAGCAGCGATACTAGCGGAGGATACAATGAGCAGTTCTTC
-	TRBV11-2	many	TRBJ2-5	CASSPLAQETQYF	TGTGCCAGCAGCCCCCTAGCCCAAGAGACCCAGTACTTC
-	TRBV6-5	many	TRBJ2-7	CASSYRQAASYNEQYF	TGTGCCAGCAGTTACAGGCAAGCGGCCTCCTACAATGAGCAGTACTTC
-	TRBV6-1	many	TRBJ2-5	CASTLGVRQETQYF	TGTGCCAGCACCCTCGGCGTCCGCCAAGAGACCCAGTACTTC
-	TRBV7-9	many	TRBJ2-4	CASSSLTAAKNIQYF	TGTGCCAGCAGCTCCCTAACCGCAGCCAAAAACATTCAGTACTTC
TRBD2	TRBV20-1	-	TRBJ2-1	CGARDLRGGTYEQFF	TGCGGTGCTAGGGATCTCCGGGGGGGCACATATGAGCAGTTCTTC
-	TRBV5-1	many	TRBJ1-1	CASSLGRTVPTEAFF	TGCGCCAGCAGCTTGGGACGGACCGTACCCACTGAAGCTTTCTTT
-	TRBV12-3/TRBV12-4	-	TRBJ1-1	CASRDYLGAFF	TGTGCCAGCAGGGACTACTTGGGGGCTTTCTTT
TRBD1	TRBV10-3	-	TRBJ1-3	CATSFITGTARNTIYF	TGTGCCACGAGCTTTATTACCGGGACAGCTAGAAACACCATATATTTT
-	TRBV20-1	many	TRBJ2-7	CSATTSGPYEQYF	TGCAGTGCCACAACCTCAGGGCCCTACGAGCAGTACTTC
-	TRBV18	many	TRBJ2-4	CASSPLGAVRAKNIQYF	TGTGCCAGCTCACCACTGGGGGCGGTGCGAGCCAAAAACATTCAGTACTTC
TRBD2	TRBV7-2	many	TRBJ2-5	CASSFGLAGGETQYF	TGTGCCAGCAGCTTCGGACTAGCGGGGGGAGAGACCCAGTACTTC
TRBD2	TRBV2	-	TRBJ2-1	CASSWLAAYNEQFF	TGTGCCAGCAGTTGGCTAGCGGCATACAATGAGCAGTTCTTC